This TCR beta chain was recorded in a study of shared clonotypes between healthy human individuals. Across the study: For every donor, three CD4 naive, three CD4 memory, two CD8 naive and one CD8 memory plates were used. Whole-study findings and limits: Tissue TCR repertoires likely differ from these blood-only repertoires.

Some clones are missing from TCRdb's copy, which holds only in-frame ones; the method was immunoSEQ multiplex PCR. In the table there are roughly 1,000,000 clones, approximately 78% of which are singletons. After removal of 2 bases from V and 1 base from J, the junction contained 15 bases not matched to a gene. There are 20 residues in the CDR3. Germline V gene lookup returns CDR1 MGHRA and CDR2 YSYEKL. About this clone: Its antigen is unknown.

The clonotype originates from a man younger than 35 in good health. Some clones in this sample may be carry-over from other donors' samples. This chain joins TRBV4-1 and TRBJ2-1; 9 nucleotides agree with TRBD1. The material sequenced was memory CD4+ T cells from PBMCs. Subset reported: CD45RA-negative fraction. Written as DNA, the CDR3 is TGCGCCAGCAGCCAACCGAGGGACAGGGATCGTAGGGGATCCTACAATGAGCAGTTCTTC. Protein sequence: CASSQPRDRDRRGSYNEQFF.